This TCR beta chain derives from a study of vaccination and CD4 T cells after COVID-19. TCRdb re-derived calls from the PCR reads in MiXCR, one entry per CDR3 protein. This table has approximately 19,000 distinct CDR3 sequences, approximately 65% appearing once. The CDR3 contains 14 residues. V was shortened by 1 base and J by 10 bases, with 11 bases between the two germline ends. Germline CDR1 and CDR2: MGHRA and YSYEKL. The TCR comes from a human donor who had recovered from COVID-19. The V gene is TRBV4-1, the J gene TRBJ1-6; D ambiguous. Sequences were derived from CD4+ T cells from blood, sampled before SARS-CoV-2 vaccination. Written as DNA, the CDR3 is TGCGCCAGCAGCCAAGCCCCCCTGATCTCACCCCTCCACTTT. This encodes CASSQAPLISPLHF.